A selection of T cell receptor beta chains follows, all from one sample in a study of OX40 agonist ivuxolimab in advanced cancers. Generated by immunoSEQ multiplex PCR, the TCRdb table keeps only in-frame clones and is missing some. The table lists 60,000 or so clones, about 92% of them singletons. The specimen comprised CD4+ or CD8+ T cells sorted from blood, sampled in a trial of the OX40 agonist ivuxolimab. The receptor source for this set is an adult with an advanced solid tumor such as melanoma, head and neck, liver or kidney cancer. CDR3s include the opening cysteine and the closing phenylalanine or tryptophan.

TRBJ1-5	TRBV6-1	CASSGWTGGNQPQHF
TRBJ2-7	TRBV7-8	CASSLALAGGNSYEQYF
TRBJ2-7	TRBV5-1	CASSLGVSQTTTVSYEQYF
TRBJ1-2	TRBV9	CASSVDLGARYGYTF
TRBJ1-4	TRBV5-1	CASSPDRTNEKLFF
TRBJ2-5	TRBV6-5	CASSYVGEETQYF
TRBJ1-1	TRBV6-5	CASAYLSSYTEAFF
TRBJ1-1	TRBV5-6	CASSPEAGTGSVNTEAFF
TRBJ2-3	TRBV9	CASSVVSGLNTDTQYF
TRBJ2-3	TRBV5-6	CASSLVADGTDTQYF
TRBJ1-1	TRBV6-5	CASSYVPGTLEAFF
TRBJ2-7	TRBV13	CASSLVGEGNEQYF
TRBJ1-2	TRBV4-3	CASSQGGSVNYGYTF
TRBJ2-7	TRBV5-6	CASEVLAGEQYF
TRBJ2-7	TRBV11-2	CASSLGSRNSYEQYF
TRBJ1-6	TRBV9	CASSSLGHTDSPLHF
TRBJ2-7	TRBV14	CASSPFGSEQYF
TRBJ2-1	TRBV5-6	CASSGGTSAYNEQFF
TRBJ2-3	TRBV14	CASSQVGQGRTQYF
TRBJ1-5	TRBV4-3	CASSQATGVSNQPQHF
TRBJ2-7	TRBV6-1	CASSLNQDSAYEQYF
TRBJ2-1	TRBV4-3	CASSQLQGVHNEQFF
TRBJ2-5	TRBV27	CASSPTQTPGQETQYF
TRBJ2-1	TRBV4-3	CASSQDPSGGDNEQFF
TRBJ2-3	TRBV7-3	CASSLLFFPDTQYF
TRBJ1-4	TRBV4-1	CASSQVPGPSEKLFF
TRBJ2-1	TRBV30	CAWSWAGDDDEQFF
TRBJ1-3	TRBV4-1	CASSQVLTPGDTIYF
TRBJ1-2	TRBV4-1	CASSQDSGAYGYTF
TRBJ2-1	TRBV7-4	CASSLVSVGTTYNEQFF
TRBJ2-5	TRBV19	CASSIMVLTSGRETQYF
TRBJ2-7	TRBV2	CASHGQSSYEQYF
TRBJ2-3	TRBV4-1	CASSQDPPSGTDTQYF
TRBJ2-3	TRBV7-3	CASSRPLGQAVDTQYF
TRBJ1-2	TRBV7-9	CASSLPGQGRDGYTF
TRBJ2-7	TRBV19	CASSMGGSLSSYEQYF
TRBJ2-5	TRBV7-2	CASSSTRETQYF
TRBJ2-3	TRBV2	CASSEAGLATDTQYF
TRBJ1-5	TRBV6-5	CASSSDGTLYQPQHF
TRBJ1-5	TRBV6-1	CASSEWGGQPQHF
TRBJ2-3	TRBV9	CASSATGRADTQYF
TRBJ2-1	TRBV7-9	CASSLAHLAGEVEQFF
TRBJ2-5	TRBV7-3	CASSSTNQETQYF
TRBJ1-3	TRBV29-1	CSVGTGNTIYF
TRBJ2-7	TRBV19	CASTLGWGQSYEQYF
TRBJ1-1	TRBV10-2	CASSDGRGGEAFF
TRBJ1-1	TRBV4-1	CASSQDYRQAFF
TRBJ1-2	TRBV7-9	CASSFPGQSNYGYTF
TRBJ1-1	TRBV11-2	CASSSGGQGNTEAFF
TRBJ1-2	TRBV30	CAWSVGVGYTF
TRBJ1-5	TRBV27	CASSHPGGGQPQHF
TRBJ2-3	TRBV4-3	CASSQERLVGDTQYF
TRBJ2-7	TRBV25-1	CASSQAYEQYF
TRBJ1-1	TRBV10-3	CAISESGGKNTEAFF
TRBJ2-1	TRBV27	CASSPGTSGRNEQFF
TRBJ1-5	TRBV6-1	CASTPQGVGNQPQHF